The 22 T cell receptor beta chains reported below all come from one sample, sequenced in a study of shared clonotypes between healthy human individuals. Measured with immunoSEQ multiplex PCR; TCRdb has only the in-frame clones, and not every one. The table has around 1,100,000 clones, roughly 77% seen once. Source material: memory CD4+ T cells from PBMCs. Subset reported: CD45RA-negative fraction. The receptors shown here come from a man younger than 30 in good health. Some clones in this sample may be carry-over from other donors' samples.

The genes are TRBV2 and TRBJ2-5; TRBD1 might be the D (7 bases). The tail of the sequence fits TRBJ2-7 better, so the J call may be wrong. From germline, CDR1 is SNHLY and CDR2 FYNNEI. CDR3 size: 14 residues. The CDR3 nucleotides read TGTGCCAGCAGGGAGGGACAGATCTCCTACGAGCAGTACTTC. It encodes CASREGQISYEQYF.

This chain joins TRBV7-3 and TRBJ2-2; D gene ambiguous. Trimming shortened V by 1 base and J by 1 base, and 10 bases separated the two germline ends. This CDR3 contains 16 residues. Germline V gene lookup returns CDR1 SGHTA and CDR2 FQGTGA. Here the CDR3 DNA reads TGTGCCAGCAGCTTAAACGGTCCTGGGAACACCGGGGAGCTGTTTTTT. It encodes CASSLNGPGNTGELFF.

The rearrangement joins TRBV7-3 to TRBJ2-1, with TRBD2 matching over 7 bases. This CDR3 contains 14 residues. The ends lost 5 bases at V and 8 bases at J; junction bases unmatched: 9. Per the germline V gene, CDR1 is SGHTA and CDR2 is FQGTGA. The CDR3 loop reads CASSAFSGYDEQFF. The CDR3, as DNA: TGTGCCAGCAGCGCCTTTAGCGGGTATGATGAGCAGTTCTTC.

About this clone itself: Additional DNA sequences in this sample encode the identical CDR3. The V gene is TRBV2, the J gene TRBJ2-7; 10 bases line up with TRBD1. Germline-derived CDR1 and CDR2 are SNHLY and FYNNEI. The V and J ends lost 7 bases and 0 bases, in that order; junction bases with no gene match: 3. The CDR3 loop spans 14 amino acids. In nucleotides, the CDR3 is TGTGCCAGCACTCGGGACAGGGGCTCCTACGAGCAGTACTTC. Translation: CASTRDRGSYEQYF.

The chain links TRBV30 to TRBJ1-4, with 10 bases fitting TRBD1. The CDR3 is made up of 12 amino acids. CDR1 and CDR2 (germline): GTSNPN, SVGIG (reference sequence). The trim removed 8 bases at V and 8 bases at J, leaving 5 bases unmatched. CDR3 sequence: CAGDRGSEKLFF. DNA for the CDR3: TGTGCCGGGGACAGGGGAAGCGAAAAACTGTTTTTT. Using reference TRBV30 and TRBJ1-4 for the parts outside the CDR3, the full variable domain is SQTIHQWPATLVQPVGSPLSLECTVEGTSNPNLYWYRQAAGRGLQLLFYSVGIGQISSEVPQNLSASRPQDRQFILSSKKLLLSDSGFYLCAGDRGSEKLFFGSGTQLSVL.

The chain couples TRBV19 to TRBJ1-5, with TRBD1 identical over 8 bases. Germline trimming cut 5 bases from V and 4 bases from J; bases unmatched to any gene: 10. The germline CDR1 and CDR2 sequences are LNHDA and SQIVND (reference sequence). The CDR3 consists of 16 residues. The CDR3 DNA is TGTGCCAGTAGTTTCCCCGGCCAGGGGGCGAATCAGCCCCAGCATTTT. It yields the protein CASSFPGQGANQPQHF.

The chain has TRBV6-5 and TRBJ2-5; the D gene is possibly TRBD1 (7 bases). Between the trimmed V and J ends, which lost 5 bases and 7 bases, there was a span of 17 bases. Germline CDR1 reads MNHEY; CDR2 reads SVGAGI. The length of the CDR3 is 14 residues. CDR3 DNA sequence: TGTGCCAGCAGTCCTCCGGGGGACAGCGGGACCCAGTACTTC. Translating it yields CASSPPGDSGTQYF.

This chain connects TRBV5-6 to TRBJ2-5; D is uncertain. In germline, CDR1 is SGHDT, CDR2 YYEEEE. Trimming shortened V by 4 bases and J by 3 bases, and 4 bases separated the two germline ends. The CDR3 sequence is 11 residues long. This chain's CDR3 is CASSDEETQYF. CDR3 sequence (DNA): TGTGCCAGCAGCGACGAAGAGACCCAGTACTTC.

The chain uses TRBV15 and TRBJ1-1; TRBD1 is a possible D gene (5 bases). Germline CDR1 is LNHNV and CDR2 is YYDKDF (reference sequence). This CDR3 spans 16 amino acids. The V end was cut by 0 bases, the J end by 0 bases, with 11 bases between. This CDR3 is CATSREQGSMNTEAFF. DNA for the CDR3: TGTGCCACCAGCAGAGAGCAGGGCTCTATGAACACTGAAGCTTTCTTT.

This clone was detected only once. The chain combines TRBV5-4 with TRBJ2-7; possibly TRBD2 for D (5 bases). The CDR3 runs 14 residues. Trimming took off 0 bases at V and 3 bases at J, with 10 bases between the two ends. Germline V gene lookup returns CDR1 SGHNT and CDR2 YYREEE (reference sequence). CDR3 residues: CASSLGGNRYEQYF. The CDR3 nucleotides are TGTGCCAGCAGCTTGGGAGGGAATCGCTACGAGCAGTACTTC. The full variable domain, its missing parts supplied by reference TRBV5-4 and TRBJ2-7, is ETGVTQSPTHLIKTRGQQVTLRCSSQSGHNTVSWYQQALGQGPQFIFQYYREEENGRGNFPPRFSGLQFPNYSSELNVNALELDDSALYLCASSLGGNRYEQYFGPGTRLTVT.

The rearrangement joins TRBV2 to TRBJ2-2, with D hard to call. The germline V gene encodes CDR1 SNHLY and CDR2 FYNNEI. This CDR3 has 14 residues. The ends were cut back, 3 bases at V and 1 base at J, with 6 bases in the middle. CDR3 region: CASSEERNTGELFF. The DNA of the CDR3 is TGTGCCAGCAGTGAGGAACGGAACACCGGGGAGCTGTTTTTT.

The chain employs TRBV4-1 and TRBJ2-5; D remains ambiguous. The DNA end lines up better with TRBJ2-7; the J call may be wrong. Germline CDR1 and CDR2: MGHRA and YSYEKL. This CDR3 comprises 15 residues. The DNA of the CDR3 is TGCGCCAGCAGCCTAGGTAGGGCGGAAACCTACGAGCAGTACTTC. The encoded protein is CASSLGRAETYEQYF.

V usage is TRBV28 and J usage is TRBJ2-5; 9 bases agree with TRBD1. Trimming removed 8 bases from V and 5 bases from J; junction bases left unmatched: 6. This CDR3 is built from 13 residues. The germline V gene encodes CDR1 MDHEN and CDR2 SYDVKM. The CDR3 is CASGTGGWETQYF. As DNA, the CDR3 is TGTGCCAGCGGAACAGGGGGCTGGGAGACCCAGTACTTC.

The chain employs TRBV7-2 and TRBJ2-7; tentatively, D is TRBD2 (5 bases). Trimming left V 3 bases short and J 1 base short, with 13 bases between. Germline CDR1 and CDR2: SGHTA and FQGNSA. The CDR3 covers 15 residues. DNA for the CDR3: TGTGCCAGCAGCTTTTCGGCCAGCGGATCCTACGAGCAGTACTTC. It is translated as CASSFSASGSYEQYF.

The CDR3 here is CASSFRDRRNYGYTF. The CDR3 DNA sequence: TGTGCCAGCAGCTTCCGGGACAGGCGGAACTATGGCTACACCTTC. This chain uses TRBV7-9 with TRBJ1-2; 8 bases are a match to TRBD1. This CDR3 is 15 amino acids long. The germline V gene encodes CDR1 SEHNR and CDR2 FQNEAQ (reference sequence). J lost 2 bases, V lost 3 bases, and 5 bases had no gene match.

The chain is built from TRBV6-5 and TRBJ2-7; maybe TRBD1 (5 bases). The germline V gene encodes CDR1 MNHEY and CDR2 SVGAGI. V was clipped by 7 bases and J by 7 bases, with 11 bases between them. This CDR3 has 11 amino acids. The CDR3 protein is CASNQGGEQYF. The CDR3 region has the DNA TGTGCCAGCAACCAGGGTGGAGAGCAGTACTTC.

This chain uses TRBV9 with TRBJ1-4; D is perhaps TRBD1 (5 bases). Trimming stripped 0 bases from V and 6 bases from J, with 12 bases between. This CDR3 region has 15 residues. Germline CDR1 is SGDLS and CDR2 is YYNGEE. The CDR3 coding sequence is TGTGCCAGCAGCGTAGGGGGGGTAAAGGATGAAAAACTGTTTTTT. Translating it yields CASSVGGVKDEKLFF. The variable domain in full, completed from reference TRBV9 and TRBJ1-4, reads DSGVTQTPKHLITATGQRVTLRCSPRSGDLSVYWYQQSLDQGLQFLIQYYNGEERAKGNILERFSAQQFPDLHSELNLSSLELGDSALYFCASSVGGVKDEKLFFGSGTQLSVL.

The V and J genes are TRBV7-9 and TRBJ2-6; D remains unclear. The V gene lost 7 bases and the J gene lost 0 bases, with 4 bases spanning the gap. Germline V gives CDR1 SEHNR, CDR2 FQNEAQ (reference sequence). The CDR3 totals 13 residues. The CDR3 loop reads CASKDSGANVLTF. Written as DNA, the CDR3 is TGTGCCAGCAAGGACTCTGGGGCCAACGTCCTGACTTTC. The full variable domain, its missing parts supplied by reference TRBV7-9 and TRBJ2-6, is DTGVSQNPRHKITKRGQNVTFRCDPISEHNRLYWYRQTLGQGPEFLTYFQNEAQLEKSRLLSDRFSAERPKGSFSTLEIQRTEQGDSAMYLCASKDSGANVLTFGAGSRLTVL.

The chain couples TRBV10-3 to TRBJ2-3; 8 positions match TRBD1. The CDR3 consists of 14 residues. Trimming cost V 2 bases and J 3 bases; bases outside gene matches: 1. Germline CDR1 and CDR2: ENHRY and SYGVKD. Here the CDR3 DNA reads TGTGCCATCAGTGAGCAGGGGGCGACAGATACGCAGTATTTT. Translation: CAISEQGATDTQYF.

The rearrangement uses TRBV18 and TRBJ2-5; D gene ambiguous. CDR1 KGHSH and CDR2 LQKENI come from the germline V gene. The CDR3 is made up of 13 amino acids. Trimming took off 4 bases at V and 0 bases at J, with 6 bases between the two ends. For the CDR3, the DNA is TGTGCCAGCTCACAACAGTACCAAGAGACCCAGTACTTC. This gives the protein CASSQQYQETQYF. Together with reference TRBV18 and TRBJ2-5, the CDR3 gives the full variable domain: NAGVMQNPRHLVRRRGQEARLRCSPMKGHSHVYWYRQLPEEGLKFMVYLQKENIIDESGMPKERFSAEFPKEGPSILRIQQVVRGDSAAYFCASSQQYQETQYFGPGTRLLVL.

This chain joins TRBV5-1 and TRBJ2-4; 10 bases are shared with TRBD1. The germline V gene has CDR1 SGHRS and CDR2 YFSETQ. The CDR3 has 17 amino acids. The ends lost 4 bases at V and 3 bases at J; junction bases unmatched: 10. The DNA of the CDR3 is TGCGCCAGCAGCCCCTCCGGGACAGGGGAGGACAAAAACATTCAGTACTTC. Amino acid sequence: CASSPSGTGEDKNIQYF.

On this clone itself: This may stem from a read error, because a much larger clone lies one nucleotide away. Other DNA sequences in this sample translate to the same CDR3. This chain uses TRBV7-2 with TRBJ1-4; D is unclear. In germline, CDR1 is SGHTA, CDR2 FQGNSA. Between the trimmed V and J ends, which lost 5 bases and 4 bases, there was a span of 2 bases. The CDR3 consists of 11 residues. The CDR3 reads CASSLNEKLFF. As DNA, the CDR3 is TGTGCCAGCAGCCTTAATGAAAAACTGTTTTTT.